This T cell receptor (beta chain) was obtained from a study of cytomegalovirus exposure and HLA in healthy donors. The PCR contained 60 Vbeta and 13 Jbeta primers. Some clones are missing from TCRdb's copy, which holds only in-frame ones; the method was immunoSEQ multiplex PCR. The sample carries roughly 200,000 clones, approximately 86% recorded once. This CDR3 has 14 residues. Germline loops: CDR1 KGHSH, CDR2 LQKENI. Trimming at V came to 6 bases and at J to 5 bases, leaving 7 bases not matched to a gene. The TCR was taken from a woman aged 25 to 39 in good health and CMV-seronegative. Sequencing used PBMCs. J is TRBJ2-1 and V is TRBV18; 7 bases agree with TRBD1. CDR3 protein: CASSADRTHNEQFF. As DNA, the CDR3 is TGTGCCAGCTCCGCGGACAGGACCCACAATGAGCAGTTCTTC.